This T cell receptor beta chain stems from a study of cytomegalovirus exposure and HLA in healthy donors. Study information: The roughly 130 validation repertoires used the same platform as the roughly 670 first-cohort repertoires (as reported by a later analysis).

The donors were part of the validation cohort, which consisted of roughly 120 subjects and was separate from the first cohort of 666 subjects. Germline V CDR1 and CDR2: SGHAT, FQNNGV. The V segment lost 5 bases and the J segment 8 bases; nucleotides outside the gene matches: 6. This CDR3 contains 14 residues. The table came from immunoSEQ multiplex PCR; TCRdb's copy has only in-frame clones and leaves some out. The sample holds 100,000 to 150,000 clones, approximately 95% seen once. The rearrangement links TRBV11-2 to TRBJ2-1; 10 bases match TRBD1. The specimen was PBMCs. The source of this sequence is a man younger than 30 in good health and CMV-seronegative. This CDR3 is CASSRWTGGDEQFF. The CDR3 DNA sequence: TGTGCCAGCAGCCGCTGGACAGGGGGGGATGAGCAGTTCTTC.